The entry below describes one TCR beta chain. No antigen is known for it. These data come from a study of PD-L1 blockade in urothelial cancer. Study results and limitations: In blood at 3 weeks, tumor-associated clones expanded more among patients with durable benefit.

The V gene's germline CDR1 is MNHNS and CDR2 SASEGT. V lost 1 base and J lost 7, with 10 bases in between. The CDR3 has 13 residues. Profiling relied on immunoSEQ multiplex PCR, and the TCRdb table lists in-frame clones only, not all of them. The table lists some 40,000 clones, 75% to 95% of them singletons, with around 8.3% in the top ten. The material sequenced was PBMCs, taken around atezolizumab (anti-PD-L1) treatment. The TCR comes from a man in his 70s with urothelial cancer. This chain joins TRBV6-1 and TRBJ1-2; D unresolved. The CDR3 is CASSEGGGSGYTF. The CDR3 nucleotides are TGTGCCAGCAGTGAAGGAGGCGGGAGTGGCTACACCTTC.